The 3 T cell receptor beta chains in this list originate from one sample, sequenced in a study of shared clonotypes between healthy human individuals. Naive CD8 cells lacked CD45RO, underwent positive selection for CCR7 and left out terminally differentiated effector memory CD45RA+ cells. The assay was immunoSEQ multiplex PCR, and TCRdb's table has in-frame clones only and misses some. The sample records about 2.2 million clones, around 95% being singletons. What was sequenced was naive CD8+ T cells from PBMCs. Every receptor here comes from a man between 18 and 29 years old in good health. Some clones in this sample may be carry-over from other donors' samples.

The V gene is TRBV30, the J gene TRBJ1-3; D is unclear. Per the germline V gene, CDR1 is GTSNPN and CDR2 is SVGIG (reference sequence). This CDR3 contains 17 residues. Trimming stripped 6 bases from V and 1 base from J, with 22 bases between. CDR3 region: CACKERGVAWSGNTIYF. CDR3 sequence (DNA): TGTGCCTGTAAAGAGAGAGGTGTCGCGTGGTCTGGAAACACCATATATTTT.

The chain employs TRBV12-5 and TRBJ1-2; D possibly corresponds to TRBD1 (6 bases). In germline, CDR1 is LGHNT, CDR2 FRNRAP. The CDR3 is made up of 13 amino acids. The ends were cut back, 5 bases at V and 8 bases at J, with 15 bases in the middle. CDR3 amino acids: CASGTDRLVGYTF. The CDR3 region has the DNA TGTGCTAGTGGTACCGACAGGCTAGTAGGCTACACCTTC.

The V and J genes are TRBV7-9 and TRBJ2-7; 9 bases map to TRBD1. J was trimmed by 6 bases and V by 3 bases; bases with no gene match: 3. The germline V gene encodes CDR1 SEHNR and CDR2 FQNEAQ (reference sequence). The CDR3 contains 13 residues. Written as DNA, the CDR3 is TGTGCCAGCAGCTTGCTGGGACAGGGCGAGCAGTACTTC. This codes for CASSLLGQGEQYF.